The clone carrying this TCR beta chain has a handful of counts. Its antigen is not identified. The sample originates from a study of T-cell memory formation after mild COVID-19. Trimming took 4 bases from V and 3 from J, leaving 12 bases between them. CDR3 length: 14 amino acids. From germline, CDR1 is MNHNY and CDR2 SVGAGI (reference sequence). A single record per CDR3 protein comes from TCRdb applying MiXCR to the 5' RACE reads. Of 150,000 to 200,000 distinct CDR3 sequences detected, around 10% appear once; the ten largest clones hold approximately 4%. Regarding the study as a whole: Clones from the second wave (peaking day 37) had unconfirmed SARS-CoV-2 specificity. Pre-infection memory showed some responding clones, and this suggested that cross-reactive memory joined.

The J gene is TRBJ1-1, the V gene TRBV6-6; a possible D gene is TRBD1 (5 bases). Sequencing input: PBMCs or a T cell subset sorted from them (not recorded which). This TCR came from a man in his late teens or twenties who had mild COVID-19 (a few samples of this study predate the infection). Cell type and time point are not known. CDR3 bases: TGTGCCAGCAGTTTCCCCGGGACTTACACTGAAGCTTTCTTT. Protein product: CASSFPGTYTEAFF.